The 22 T cell receptor beta chains listed next were all sequenced from one sample in a study of blood T cell repertoires in COVID-19. The table came from immunoSEQ multiplex PCR; TCRdb's copy has only in-frame clones and leaves some out. The table lists around 150,000 clones, 85% of them singletons. The sample comprised peripheral blood. The receptors originated from a human donor with acute or convalescent COVID-19. The donor label of this sample is uncertain.

This chain links TRBV20-1 with TRBJ1-1; D might be TRBD1 (6 bases). The CDR3 runs to 15 residues. The ends were cut back, 3 bases at V and 7 bases at J, with 21 bases in the middle. Germline CDR1 is DFQATT and CDR2 is SNEGSKA (reference sequence). CDR3 in amino acids: CSASPRGTSIREAFF. The CDR3 DNA follows: TGCAGTGCTAGTCCCCGTGGGACATCGATCCGTGAAGCTTTCTTT.

The rearrangement uses TRBV2 and TRBJ1-6; D possibly corresponds to TRBD1 (6 bases). The germline V and J ends were trimmed by 7 bases and 7 bases, with 11 bases remaining between them. This CDR3 is 13 amino acids long. Germline CDR1 reads SNHLY; CDR2 reads FYNNEI. The CDR3 loop is CASTRTDNSPLHF. The CDR3 coding sequence is TGTGCCAGCACCAGGACAGACAATTCACCCCTCCACTTT.

This clone is classed as medium-sized. The chain recombines TRBV6-1 with TRBJ1-3; TRBD1 aligns across 9 bases. CDR1 and CDR2 (germline): MNHNS, SASEGT. The CDR3 runs 15 residues. V shed 0 bases and J 3 bases; nucleotides not matched to a gene: 0. The CDR3 DNA is TGTGCCAGCAGTGAAGCGACAGGGGGTGGAAACACCATATATTTT. This codes for CASSEATGGGNTIYF.

The genes are TRBV5-1 and TRBJ2-7; 12 bases match TRBD2. The V gene end was trimmed by 6 bases and the J gene end by 4 bases; junction bases not matched to a gene: 11. The CDR3 contains 16 residues. Germline-derived CDR1 and CDR2 are SGHRS and YFSETQ. The CDR3 DNA reads TGCGCCAGCACCCTAGCGGGGGGGCCTTCCGAATACGAGCAGTACTTC. It yields the protein CASTLAGGPSEYEQYF.

This chain links TRBV5-6 with TRBJ1-2, with a tentative D call TRBD1 (5 bases). Germline loops: CDR1 SGHDT, CDR2 YYEEEE. Deletions cut 0 bases from V and 6 bases from J, with 12 bases between. The CDR3 is made up of 14 amino acids. The CDR3 loop is CASSLVSGSNGYTF. CDR3 sequence (DNA): TGTGCCAGCAGCTTGGTTTCAGGGTCCAATGGCTACACCTTC. The complete variable domain, with remaining parts taken from reference TRBV5-6 and TRBJ1-2, reads DAGVTQSPTHLIKTRGQQVTLRCSPKSGHDTVSWYQQALGQGPQFIFQYYEEEERQRGNFPDRFSGHQFPNYSSELNVNALLLGDSALYLCASSLVSGSNGYTFGSGTRLTVV.

This clone was seen once. V gene TRBV28 combines with J gene TRBJ1-6; tentative D call: TRBD1 (5 bases). The CDR3 runs 15 residues. Germline loops: CDR1 MDHEN, CDR2 SYDVKM. V lost 3 bases to trimming and J lost 8 bases, with 14 bases between them. DNA for the CDR3: TGTGCCAGCAGTTTTTTCCAGGGTGTGGATTCACCCCTCCACTTT. Amino acid sequence: CASSFFQGVDSPLHF. The full variable domain, its missing parts supplied by reference TRBV28 and TRBJ1-6, is DVKVTQSSRYLVKRTGEKVFLECVQDMDHENMFWYRQDPGLGLRLIYFSYDVKMKEKGDIPEGYSVSREKKERFSLILESASTNQTSMYLCASSFFQGVDSPLHFGNGTRLTVT.

The CDR3 reads CASSFQGATNEKLFF. CDR3 sequence (DNA): TGTGCCAGCAGCTTTCAAGGGGCAACTAATGAAAAACTGTTTTTT. V is TRBV2 and J is TRBJ1-4; tentatively, D is TRBD1 (5 bases). V lost 6 bases and J 0 bases, leaving 11 bases between the germline ends. The CDR3 runs to 15 residues. CDR1 and CDR2 from the germline V gene are SNHLY and FYNNEI.

This clone has a single count. V gene TRBV6-5 combines with J gene TRBJ2-7; possibly TRBD2 for D (6 bases). The CDR3 sequence is 13 residues long. Looked up from germline, CDR1 is MNHEY and CDR2 is SVGAGI. Trimming cost V 5 bases and J 2 bases, with 10 bases left between them. CDR3 region: CASSRTNTYEQYF. The CDR3 DNA is TGTGCCAGCAGTCGGACTAATACCTACGAGCAGTACTTC.

Comments on this clone: The same CDR3 also results from other DNA sequences found in this sample. The V call is TRBV2, the J call TRBJ1-2; 7 bases align to TRBD1. Germline V gene lookup returns CDR1 SNHLY and CDR2 FYNNEI. The CDR3 runs 13 residues. The V gene end was trimmed by 8 bases and the J gene end by 2 bases; junction bases not matched to a gene: 5. CDR3 sequence: CASSPGQNYGYTF. The CDR3 nucleotides are TGTGCCAGCTCGCCGGGACAGAACTATGGCTACACCTTC.

The rearrangement uses TRBV6-5 and TRBJ1-2, with TRBD1 matching over 9 bases. This CDR3 spans 14 amino acids. CDR1 and CDR2 (germline): MNHEY, SVGAGI. Losses at the gene ends were 5 bases for V and 5 bases for J; bases not matched to a gene: 6. This chain's CDR3 is CASSRDRARYGYTF. DNA for the CDR3: TGTGCCAGCAGTCGGGACAGGGCGAGGTATGGCTACACCTTC.

The chain is built from TRBV2 and TRBJ1-4, with D tentatively TRBD1 (6 bases). The length of the CDR3 is 16 residues. The germline V and J ends were trimmed by 5 bases and 8 bases, with 21 bases remaining between them. Germline V CDR1 and CDR2: SNHLY, FYNNEI. As DNA, the CDR3 is TGTGCCAGCAGTCCTCGACAGGTTTCAGTTGGCGAAAAACTGTTTTTT. Its translation: CASSPRQVSVGEKLFF.

The chain uses TRBV7-2 and TRBJ1-5; D ambiguous. V lost 8 bases, J lost 1 base, and 12 bases lay in between. This CDR3 contains 14 residues. Per germline, CDR1 SGHTA and CDR2 FQGNSA. This CDR3 reads CASREGRSNQPQHF. The CDR3 DNA follows: TGTGCCAGCCGGGAAGGACGGAGCAATCAGCCCCAGCATTTT.

The chain uses TRBV5-4 and TRBJ2-1; TRBD1 agrees at 8 bases. Germline-derived CDR1 and CDR2 are SGHNT and YYREEE (reference sequence). Germline trimming cut 1 base from V and 5 bases from J; bases unmatched to any gene: 2. This CDR3 region has 14 residues. CDR3 coding DNA: TGTGCCAGCAGCTTGAAGACAGGGGACAATGAGCAGTTCTTC. Protein sequence: CASSLKTGDNEQFF. Complete variable domain (other parts from reference TRBV5-4 and TRBJ2-1): ETGVTQSPTHLIKTRGQQVTLRCSSQSGHNTVSWYQQALGQGPQFIFQYYREEENGRGNFPPRFSGLQFPNYSSELNVNALELDDSALYLCASSLKTGDNEQFFGPGTRLTVL.

The gene calls are TRBV11-3 and TRBJ1-6, with D possibly matching TRBD1 (6 bases). The CDR3 has 15 residues. Germline V lookup: CDR1 SGHNT, CDR2 YENEEA. The V end lost 1 base, the J end lost 8 bases, and 12 bases lay between the germline ends. The CDR3 reads CASSLGRTAHSPLHF. The CDR3 DNA reads TGTGCCAGCAGCTTAGGGCGGACAGCCCATTCACCCCTCCACTTT.

The rearrangement joins TRBV11-3 to TRBJ1-3; 7 positions match TRBD1. The germline CDR1 and CDR2 sequences are SGHNT and YENEEA. The CDR3 has 16 amino acids. After removal of 3 bases from V and 1 base from J, the junction contained 6 bases not matched to a gene. Here the CDR3 DNA reads TGTGCCAGCAGCTTGGGGTCGACAGGGTCTGGAAACACCATATATTTT. Translated, it gives CASSLGSTGSGNTIYF.

V gene TRBV5-5 combines with J gene TRBJ1-6, with D perhaps matching TRBD1 (6 bases). V was pared by 2 bases and J by 9 bases, with 12 bases between. Germline CDR1 is SGHKS and CDR2 is YYEKEE (reference sequence). The CDR3 is 14 residues long. The DNA of the CDR3 is TGTGCCAGCAGCTTAGCTGGGGGCGGTTCACCCCTCCACTTT. This translates into CASSLAGGGSPLHF.

The chain links TRBV11-2 to TRBJ1-4, with D possibly being TRBD1 (5 bases). Germline values: CDR1 SGHAT, CDR2 FQNNGV. Trimming removed 5 bases at V and 1 base at J, with 17 bases between. CDR3 size: 17 residues. DNA for the CDR3: TGTGCCAGCAGCCCCAGGTCAGGGCTGGGAACTAATGAAAAACTGTTTTTT. This translates into CASSPRSGLGTNEKLFF.

The CDR3 reads CASSLSPIKNIQYF. Here the CDR3 DNA reads TGTGCCAGCAGTTTATCGCCTATCAAAAACATTCAGTACTTC. This rearrangement joins TRBV28 to TRBJ2-4; D unclear. This CDR3 has 14 amino acids. Germline CDR1 and CDR2: MDHEN and SYDVKM. V was cut by 1 base and J by 3 bases, with 7 bases left in between.

This clone showed up just once. V usage is TRBV6-2 or TRBV6-3 and J usage is TRBJ1-1; D not certain. The CDR3 sequence is 12 residues long. The ends were cut back, 6 bases at V and 2 bases at J, with 7 bases in the middle. Germline loops: CDR1 MNHEY, CDR2 SVGEGT. The CDR3 DNA sequence: TGTGCCAGCAGCCTTCAAAACACTGAAGCTTTCTTT. It encodes CASSLQNTEAFF.

CDR3 loop: CASSERQGITYNEQFF. CDR3 bases: TGTGCCAGCAGTGAAAGACAGGGGATAACCTACAATGAGCAGTTCTTC. This chain connects TRBV2 to TRBJ2-1, with 8 bases matching TRBD1. This CDR3 has 16 amino acids. J gave up 2 bases and V 2 bases, and 5 bases lay outside the gene matches. Germline V gene lookup returns CDR1 SNHLY and CDR2 FYNNEI.

Only one count was recorded for this clone. This chain links TRBV7-9 with TRBJ1-4; D possibly corresponds to TRBD1 (6 bases). Trimming stripped 3 bases from V and 6 bases from J, with 11 bases between. This CDR3 has 14 residues. Germline loops: CDR1 SEHNR, CDR2 FQNEAQ (reference sequence). The CDR3 nucleotides read TGTGCCAGCAGCTTGGACAGCACGGATGAAAAACTGTTTTTT. Translating it yields CASSLDSTDEKLFF.

The V gene is TRBV9, the J gene TRBJ2-3; 10 bases align to TRBD2. CDR1 and CDR2 from the germline V gene are SGDLS and YYNGEE. The V gene end was trimmed by 0 bases and the J gene end by 3 bases; junction bases not matched to a gene: 4. The CDR3 loop spans 16 amino acids. The DNA of the CDR3 is TGTGCCAGCAGCGTAGTTCTTAGCGGGGGGACAGATACGCAGTATTTT. It encodes CASSVVLSGGTDTQYF. The complete variable domain, with remaining parts taken from reference TRBV9 and TRBJ2-3, reads DSGVTQTPKHLITATGQRVTLRCSPRSGDLSVYWYQQSLDQGLQFLIQYYNGEERAKGNILERFSAQQFPDLHSELNLSSLELGDSALYFCASSVVLSGGTDTQYFGPGTRLTVL.